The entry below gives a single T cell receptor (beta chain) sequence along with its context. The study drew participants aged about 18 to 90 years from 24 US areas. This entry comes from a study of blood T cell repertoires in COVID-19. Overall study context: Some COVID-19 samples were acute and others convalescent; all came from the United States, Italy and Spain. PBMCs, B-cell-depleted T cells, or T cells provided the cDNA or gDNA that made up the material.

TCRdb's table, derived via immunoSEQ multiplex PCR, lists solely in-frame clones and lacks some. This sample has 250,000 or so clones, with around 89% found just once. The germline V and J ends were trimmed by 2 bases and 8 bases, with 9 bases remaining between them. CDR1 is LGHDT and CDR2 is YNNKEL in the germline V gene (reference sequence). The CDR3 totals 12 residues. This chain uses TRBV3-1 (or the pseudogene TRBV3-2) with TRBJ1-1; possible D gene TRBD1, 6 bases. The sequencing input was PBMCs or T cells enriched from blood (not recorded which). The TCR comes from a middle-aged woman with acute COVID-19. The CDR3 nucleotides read TGTGCCAGCAGCCAACAGGGGTTGGAAGCTTTCTTT. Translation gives CASSQQGLEAFF.